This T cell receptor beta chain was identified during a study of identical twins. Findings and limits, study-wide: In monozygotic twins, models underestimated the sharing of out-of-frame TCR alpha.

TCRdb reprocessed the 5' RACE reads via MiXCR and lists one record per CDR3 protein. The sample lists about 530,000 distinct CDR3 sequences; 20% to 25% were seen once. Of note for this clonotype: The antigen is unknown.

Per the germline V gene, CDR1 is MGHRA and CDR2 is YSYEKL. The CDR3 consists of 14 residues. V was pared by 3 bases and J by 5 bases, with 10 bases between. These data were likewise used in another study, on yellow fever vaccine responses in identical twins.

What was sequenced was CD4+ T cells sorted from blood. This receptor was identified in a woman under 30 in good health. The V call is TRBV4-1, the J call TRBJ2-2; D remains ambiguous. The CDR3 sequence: CASSHGRLTGELFF. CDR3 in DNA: TGCGCCAGCAGCCACGGACGGCTTACCGGGGAGCTGTTTTTT.